This T cell receptor (beta chain) emerged from a study of T cell repertoires in cytomegalovirus infection (dated by TCRdb to between 2018 and 2021). Background for the entire study: Donor HLA type was relevant to the analysis, as public TCR beta signatures indicated carriage of CMV infection together with the matching HLA type. What the authors observed across the whole study: The ex vivo response was dominated by HLA-C-restricted CMV-specific TCR beta clonotypes, which also provided the single most frequent clonotype in two of eight donors. Carriers of CMV infection plus the relevant HLA type were discriminated by the cumulative frequency of public TCR beta family members in the study cohort and in an independent roughly 350-donor cohort.

Turning to this clonotype: Which antigen it targets is not known. Base qualities were left out, and no much larger clone turns up one base away.

For sequencing, an Illumina HiSeq 1500 was employed. TCRdb trimmed the raw reads at Q25, called clones with MiXCR and kept productive beta chains. For every CDR3 protein sequence, its rows merge into one entry that carries the most common genes and DNA. The sample contains over 150,000 distinct CDR3 sequences, roughly a fifth of them found a single time. The ten most abundant clones make up around 2.7% of the sample. The origin of this receptor is a human donor in good health (CMV status not recorded). Some clones in this sample may be carry-over from other donors' samples. Material: PBMCs.

The CDR3 protein is CASSQWGANEKLFF. The base sequence is TGTGCCAGTAGCCAGTGGGGGGCTAATGAAAAACTGTTTTTT. This receptor chain uses TRBV19 and TRBJ1-4; possibly the D gene is TRBD1, per 5 matching bases. In the germline V gene (reference sequence), CDR1 corresponds to LNHDA and CDR2 to SQIVND. CDR3 length: 14 amino acids, cysteine to phenylalanine. Only the CDR3 DNA is retained, 42 bases long and in frame from the first base. V is shortened by 6 bases, J by 3 bases, and the region joining them spans 11 bases.